The 8 T cell receptor beta chains below all came from one sample that was sequenced in a study of radiation and T cells in renal cell carcinoma. Time point here: blood 4 weeks post-SBRT, at nephrectomy. The sample's treatment: 15 Gy SBRT to primary tumor, nephrectomy 4 weeks later. The assay was immunoSEQ multiplex PCR, and TCRdb's table has in-frame clones only and misses some. This table has roughly 170,000 clones, less than 90% appearing once. The sequencing here drew on blood, taken from a patient whose treatment included radiotherapy and nephrectomy. These receptors were obtained from a woman between 45 and 60 years old with renal cell carcinoma.

J is TRBJ2-6 and V is TRBV9; 10 positions match TRBD1. The CDR3 is 15 amino acids. With 5 bases clipped from V and 2 bases from J, the junction kept 1 base outside the gene matches. Per the germline V gene, CDR1 is SGDLS and CDR2 is YYNGEE. The CDR3 protein is CASSGQGAGANVLTF. CDR3 bases: TGTGCCAGCAGTGGACAGGGGGCTGGGGCCAACGTCCTGACTTTC.

V usage is TRBV4-1 and J usage is TRBJ1-1; D is possibly TRBD1 (6 bases). The CDR3 spans 15 residues. Deletions cut 2 bases from V and 11 bases from J, with 21 bases between. Germline-derived CDR1 and CDR2 are MGHRA and YSYEKL. CDR3 nucleotides: TGCGCCAGCAGCCAACCCCACCAACGACAGGCATGGGCTTTCTTT. Translating gives CASSQPHQRQAWAFF.

V gene TRBV9 combines with J gene TRBJ1-1; D is unresolved. Germline V gene sequence: CDR1 SGDLS, CDR2 YYNGEE. The V and J ends lost 0 bases and 12 bases respectively, with 21 bases between them. The CDR3 length is 15 residues. DNA for the CDR3: TGTGCCAGCAGCGTAGTCTCTGGGTCGTATACCGGATCTTTCTTT. Protein sequence: CASSVVSGSYTGSFF.

This clone was recorded a few times. This CDR3 is CASSPYSLTNEKLFF. DNA for the CDR3: TGTGCCAGCAGCCCATACAGCTTAACTAATGAAAAACTGTTTTTT. The V and J genes are TRBV5-6 and TRBJ1-4, with D hard to call. CDR3 length equals 15 residues. Germline CDR1 is SGHDT and CDR2 is YYEEEE. Trimming took off 4 bases at V and 1 base at J, with 11 bases between the two ends.

The chain is built from TRBV4-3 and TRBJ1-2; 7 positions agree with TRBD1. The V gene's germline CDR1 is LGHNA and CDR2 YSLEER. This CDR3 spans 16 amino acids. V was pared by 2 bases and J by 0 bases, with 6 bases of the junction left unmatched. The CDR3 spells CASSQRQGVANYGYTF. As DNA, the CDR3 is TGCGCCAGCAGCCAACGACAGGGTGTAGCTAACTATGGCTACACCTTC.

V is TRBV19 and J is TRBJ1-1, with TRBD1 as a possible D gene (6 bases). V lost 5 bases and J 0 bases, leaving 13 bases between the germline ends. The CDR3 consists of 15 residues. CDR1 is LNHDA and CDR2 is SQIVND in the germline V gene (reference sequence). CDR3 region: CASSWGGGLNTEAFF. CDR3 sequence (DNA): TGTGCCAGTAGTTGGGGGGGCGGACTGAACACTGAAGCTTTCTTT.

The genes are TRBV6-1 and TRBJ1-5; the D gene is possibly TRBD1 (5 bases). The CDR3 consists of 14 residues. Germline CDR1 MNHNS, CDR2 SASEGT. The V and J ends lost 5 bases and 4 bases respectively, with 12 bases between them. This CDR3 is CASSFAQGNQPQHF. The CDR3 DNA is TGTGCCAGCAGTTTCGCCCAGGGAAATCAGCCCCAGCATTTT.

The rearrangement joins TRBV7-2 to TRBJ1-2; 7 nucleotides agree with TRBD1. Per germline, CDR1 SGHTA and CDR2 FQGNSA. Germline trimming cut 5 bases from V and 8 bases from J; bases unmatched to any gene: 8. The CDR3 runs 13 residues. CDR3 region: CASSTDRSRGYTF. The CDR3 DNA is TGTGCCAGCAGCACGGACAGGTCGCGCGGCTACACCTTC.